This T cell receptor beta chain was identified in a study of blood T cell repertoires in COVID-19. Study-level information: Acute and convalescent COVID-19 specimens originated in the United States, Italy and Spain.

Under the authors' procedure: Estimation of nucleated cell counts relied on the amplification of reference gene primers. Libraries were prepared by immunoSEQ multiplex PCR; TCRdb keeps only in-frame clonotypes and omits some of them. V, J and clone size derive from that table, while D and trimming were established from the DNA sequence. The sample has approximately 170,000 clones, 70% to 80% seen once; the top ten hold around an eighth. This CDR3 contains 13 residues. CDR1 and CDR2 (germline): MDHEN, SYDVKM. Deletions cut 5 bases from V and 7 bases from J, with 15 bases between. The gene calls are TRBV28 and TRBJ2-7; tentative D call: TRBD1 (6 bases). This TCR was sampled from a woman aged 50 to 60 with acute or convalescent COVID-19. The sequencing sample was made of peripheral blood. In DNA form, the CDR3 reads TGTGCCAGCAGTGTGTACAGGGTCGGGGAGCAGTACTTC. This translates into CASSVYRVGEQYF.